This T cell receptor beta chain was recovered during a study of shared T cell receptors in the human thymus. This CDR3 has 12 amino acids. CDR1 MNHEY and CDR2 SMNVEV come from the germline V gene (reference sequence). The V end was cut by 6 bases, the J end by 0 bases, with 4 bases between. Generated by immunoSEQ multiplex PCR, the TCRdb table keeps only in-frame clones and is missing some. The table records about 400,000 clones, around 93% of them present only once. Sequencing was performed on thymocytes. The receptor was derived from a human donor. V is TRBV27 and J is TRBJ2-3; D not certain. CDR3 residues: CASRTSTDTQYF. The CDR3 nucleotides read TGTGCCAGCAGGACGAGCACAGATACGCAGTATTTT.